This T cell receptor beta chain was observed in a study of untreated major depressive disorder. Broader study findings: Compared with controls, depressed patients showed more TRBV05-01 (Vbeta 5.1) usage in CD4+ T cells. Generalizability is limited by the comparatively small study sample.

After removal of 2 bases from V and 1 base from J, the junction contained 12 bases not matched to a gene. CDR1 is SNHLY, CDR2 FYNNEI, per germline. This CDR3 contains 19 residues. The repertoire was sequenced with immunoSEQ multiplex PCR; TCRdb's copy has only in-frame clones and lacks some. Counted here are roughly 25,000 clones, approximately 91% occurring once; the ten biggest clones make up roughly 0.72%. DSM-IV major depressive disorder patients had Hamilton Rating Scale scores of 18 or more. Patients had taken no psychiatric medication, including antidepressants, for at least 8 weeks before enrollment. On this clone itself: Its antigen remains unknown.

The receptor comes from a woman younger than 45 with major depressive disorder. The chain links TRBV2 to TRBJ2-2; 8 positions match TRBD1. Sequenced material: CD4+ T cells from PBMCs. CDR3 loop: CASSESWDRIFWNTGELFF. DNA for the CDR3: TGTGCCAGCAGTGAATCATGGGACAGGATCTTTTGGAACACCGGGGAGCTGTTTTTT.